This T cell receptor beta chain came from a study of beta chain features in type 1 diabetes. Study-wide results and caveats: People with Type 1 diabetes carried modestly yet significantly shorter TCRB CDR3s in all four CD4+ subsets. VDJ junctions from type 1 diabetes patients carried fewer insertions and larger deletions.

Germline lookup yields CDR1 SGHRS and CDR2 YFSETQ. Trimming took 4 bases from V and 9 from J, leaving 20 bases between them. The CDR3 has 15 amino acids. This clone was seen a handful of times. Its antigen is not identified. Via CD45RO/CCR7/CD25/CD127/CD95/CD27, cells of the CD4+ naive, central memory, regulatory and stem cell-like memory subsets were sorted. Reverse transcribing all isolated RNA meant expressed TCRB transcripts were sequenced. Only in-frame clones appear in the TCRdb table, and some are missing; sequencing was by immunoSEQ multiplex PCR. The repertoire consists of 130,000 or so clones, with roughly 10% occurring once and the leading ten covering 0.65%.

The TCR originated in a woman aged 40 to 50 in good health. The sample was central memory CD4+ T cells from blood. This sequence joins TRBV5-1 and TRBJ2-1; D possibly corresponds to TRBD1 (6 bases). The CDR3 loop reads CASSAARGPASEQFF. In nucleotides, the CDR3 is TGCGCCAGCAGCGCCGCCAGGGGACCAGCCAGTGAGCAGTTCTTC.